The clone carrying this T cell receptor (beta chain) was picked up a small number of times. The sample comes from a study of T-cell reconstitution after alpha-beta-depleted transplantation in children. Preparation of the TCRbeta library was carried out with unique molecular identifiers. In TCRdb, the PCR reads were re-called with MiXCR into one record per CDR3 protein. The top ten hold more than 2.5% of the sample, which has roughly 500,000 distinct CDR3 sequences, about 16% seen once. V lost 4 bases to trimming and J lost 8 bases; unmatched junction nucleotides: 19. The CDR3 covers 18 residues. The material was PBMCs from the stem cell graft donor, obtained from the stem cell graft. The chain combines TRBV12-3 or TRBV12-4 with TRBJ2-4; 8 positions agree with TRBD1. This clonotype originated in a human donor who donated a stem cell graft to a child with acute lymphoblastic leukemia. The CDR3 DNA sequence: TGTGCCAGCAGTTCGACAGGGGACCCCTACTCGTTGGGGGACATTCAGTACTTC. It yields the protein CASSSTGDPYSLGDIQYF.